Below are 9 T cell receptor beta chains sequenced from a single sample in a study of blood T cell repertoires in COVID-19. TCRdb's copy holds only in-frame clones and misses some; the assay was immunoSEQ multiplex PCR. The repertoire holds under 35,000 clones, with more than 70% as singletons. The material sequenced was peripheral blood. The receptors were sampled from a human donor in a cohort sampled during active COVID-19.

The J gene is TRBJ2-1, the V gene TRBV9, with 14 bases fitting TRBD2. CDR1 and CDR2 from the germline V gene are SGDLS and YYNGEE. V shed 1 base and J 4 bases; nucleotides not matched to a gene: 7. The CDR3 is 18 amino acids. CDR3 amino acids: CASSVYSGLAGGYNEQFF. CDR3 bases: TGTGCCAGCAGCGTATACTCTGGACTAGCGGGAGGTTACAATGAGCAGTTCTTC.

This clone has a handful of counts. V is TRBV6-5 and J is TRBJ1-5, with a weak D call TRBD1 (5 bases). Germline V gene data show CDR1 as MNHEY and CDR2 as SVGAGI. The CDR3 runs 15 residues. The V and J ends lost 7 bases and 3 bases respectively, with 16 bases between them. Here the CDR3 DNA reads TGTGCCAGCAAGACTAGGGGTAAGGACAATCAGCCCCAGCATTTT. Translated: CASKTRGKDNQPQHF.

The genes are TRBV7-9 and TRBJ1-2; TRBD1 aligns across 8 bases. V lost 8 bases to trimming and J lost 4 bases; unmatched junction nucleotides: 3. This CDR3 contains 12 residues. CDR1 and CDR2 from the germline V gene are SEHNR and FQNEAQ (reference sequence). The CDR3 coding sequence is TGTGCCAGCCGCACAGGGGGCTATGGCTACACCTTC. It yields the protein CASRTGGYGYTF.

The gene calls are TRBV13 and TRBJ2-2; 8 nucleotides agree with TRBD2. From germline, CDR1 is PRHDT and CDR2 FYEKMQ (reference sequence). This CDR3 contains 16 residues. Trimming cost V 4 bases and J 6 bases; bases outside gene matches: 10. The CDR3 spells CASSSRSGKWAGELFF. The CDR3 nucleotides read TGTGCCAGCAGCTCCCGTAGCGGGAAATGGGCCGGGGAGCTGTTTTTT.

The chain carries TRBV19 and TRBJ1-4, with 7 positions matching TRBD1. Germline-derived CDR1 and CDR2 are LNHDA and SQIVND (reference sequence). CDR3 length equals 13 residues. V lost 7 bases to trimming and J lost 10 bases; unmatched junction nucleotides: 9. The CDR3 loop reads CASTGQVEGKLFF. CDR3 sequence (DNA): TGTGCCAGTACTGGACAGGTAGAGGGAAAACTGTTTTTT.

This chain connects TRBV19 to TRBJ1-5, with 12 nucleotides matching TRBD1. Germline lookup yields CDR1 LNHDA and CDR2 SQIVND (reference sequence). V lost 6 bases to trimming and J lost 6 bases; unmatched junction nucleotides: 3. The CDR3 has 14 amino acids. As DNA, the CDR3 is TGTGCCAGTAGCGGGACAGGGGGCGGTCAGCCCCAGCATTTT. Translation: CASSGTGGGQPQHF. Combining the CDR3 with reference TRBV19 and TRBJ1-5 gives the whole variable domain DGGITQSPKYLFRKEGQNVTLSCEQNLNHDAMYWYRQDPGQGLRLIYYSQIVNDFQKGDIAEGYSVSREKKESFPLTVTSAQKNPTAFYLCASSGTGGGQPQHFGDGTRLSIL.

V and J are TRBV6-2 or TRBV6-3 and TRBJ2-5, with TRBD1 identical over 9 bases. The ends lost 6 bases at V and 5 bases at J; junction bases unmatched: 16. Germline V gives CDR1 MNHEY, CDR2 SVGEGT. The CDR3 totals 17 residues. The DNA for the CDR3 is TGTGCCAGCAGATACCTTCAGTCGGGACAGGGCTCGGAGACCCAGTACTTC. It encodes CASRYLQSGQGSETQYF.

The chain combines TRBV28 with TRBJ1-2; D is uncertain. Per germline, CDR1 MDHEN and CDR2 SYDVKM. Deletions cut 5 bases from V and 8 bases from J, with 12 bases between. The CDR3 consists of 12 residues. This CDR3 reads CASSTLKDGYTF. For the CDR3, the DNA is TGTGCCAGCAGTACACTAAAAGACGGCTACACCTTC.

CDR3 bases: TGTGCCAGCAGCTTAGTGTTAAGGGGAAGCGGGGAGCTGTTTTTT. This gives the protein CASSLVLRGSGELFF. This rearrangement joins TRBV7-6 to TRBJ2-2, with D maybe TRBD1 (5 bases). V lost 1 base and J 7 bases, leaving 13 bases between the germline ends. Germline V gene lookup returns CDR1 SGHVS and CDR2 FNYEAQ. This CDR3 contains 15 residues. The full variable domain, in which reference TRBV7-6 and TRBJ2-2 provide the parts outside the CDR3, is GAGVSQSPRYKVTKRGQDVALRCDPISGHVSLYWYRQALGQGPEFLTYFNYEAQQDKSGLPNDRFSAERPEGSISTLTIQRTEQRDSAMYRCASSLVLRGSGELFFGEGSRLTVL.